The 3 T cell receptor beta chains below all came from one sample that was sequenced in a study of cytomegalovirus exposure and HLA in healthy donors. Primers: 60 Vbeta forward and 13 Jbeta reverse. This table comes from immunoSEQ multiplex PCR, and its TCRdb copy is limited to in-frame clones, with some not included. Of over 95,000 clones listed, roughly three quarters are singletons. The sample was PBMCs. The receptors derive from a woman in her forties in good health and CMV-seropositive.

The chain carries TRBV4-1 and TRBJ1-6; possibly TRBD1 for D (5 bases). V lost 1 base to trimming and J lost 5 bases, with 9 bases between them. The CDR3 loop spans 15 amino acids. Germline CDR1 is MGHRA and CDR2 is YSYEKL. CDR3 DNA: TGCGCCAGCAGCCAAGGAGCGACAGATAATTCACCCCTCCACTTT. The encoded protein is CASSQGATDNSPLHF.

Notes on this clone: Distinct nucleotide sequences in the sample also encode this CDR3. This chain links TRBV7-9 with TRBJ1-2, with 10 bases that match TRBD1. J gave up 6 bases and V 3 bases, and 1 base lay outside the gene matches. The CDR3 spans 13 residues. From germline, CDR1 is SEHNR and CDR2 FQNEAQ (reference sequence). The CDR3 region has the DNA TGTGCCAGCAGCTTCGGACAGGGGGATGGCTACACCTTC. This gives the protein CASSFGQGDGYTF.

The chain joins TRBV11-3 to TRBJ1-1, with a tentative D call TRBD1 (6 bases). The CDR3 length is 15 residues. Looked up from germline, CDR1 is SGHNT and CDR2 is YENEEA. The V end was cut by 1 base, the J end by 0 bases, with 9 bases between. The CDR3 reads CASSLGTALNTEAFF. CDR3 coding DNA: TGTGCCAGCAGCTTAGGGACAGCATTGAACACTGAAGCTTTCTTT.